The present entry profiles one TCR beta chain with its context. Its cognate antigen is unknown. This sample is drawn from a study of cytomegalovirus exposure and HLA in healthy donors. The study, taken as a whole, reports: Sequence variants that were highly shared formed a cluster that was likely a sequencing artifact.

This PCR relied on a set of 60 Vbeta primers and 13 Jbeta primers. Profiled with immunoSEQ multiplex PCR; TCRdb holds only in-frame clones, not every one. The data show about 140,000 clones, about 76% seen once. Trimming took off 3 bases at V and 5 bases at J, with 6 bases between the two ends. The germline gives CDR1 SGHTA, CDR2 FQGTGA. CDR3 length: 12 residues. This TCR was recovered from a man aged 18 to 29 in good health and CMV-seronegative. The source material was PBMCs. The J gene is TRBJ2-3, the V gene TRBV7-3; the D is unclear. For the CDR3, the DNA is TGTGCCAGCAGCTTTTCAGGAGATACGCAGTATTTT. This sequence encodes CASSFSGDTQYF. Based on the CDR3 plus reference TRBV7-3 and TRBJ2-3, the full variable domain is GAGVSQTPSNKVTEKGKYVELRCDPISGHTALYWYRQSLGQGPEFLIYFQGTGAADDSGLPNDRFFAVRPEGSVSTLKIQRTERGDSAVYLCASSFSGDTQYFGPGTRLTVL.